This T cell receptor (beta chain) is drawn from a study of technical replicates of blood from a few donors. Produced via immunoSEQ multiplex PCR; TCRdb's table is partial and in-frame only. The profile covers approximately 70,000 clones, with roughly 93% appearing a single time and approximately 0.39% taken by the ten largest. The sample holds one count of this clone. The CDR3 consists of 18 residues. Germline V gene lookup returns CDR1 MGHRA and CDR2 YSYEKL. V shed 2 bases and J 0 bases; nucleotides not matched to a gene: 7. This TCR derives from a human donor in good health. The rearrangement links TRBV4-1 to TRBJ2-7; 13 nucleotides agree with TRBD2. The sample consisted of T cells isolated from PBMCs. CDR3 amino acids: CASSQLRLAGGPSYEQYF. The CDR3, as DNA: TGCGCCAGCAGCCAACTACGACTAGCGGGAGGTCCCTCCTACGAGCAGTACTTC.